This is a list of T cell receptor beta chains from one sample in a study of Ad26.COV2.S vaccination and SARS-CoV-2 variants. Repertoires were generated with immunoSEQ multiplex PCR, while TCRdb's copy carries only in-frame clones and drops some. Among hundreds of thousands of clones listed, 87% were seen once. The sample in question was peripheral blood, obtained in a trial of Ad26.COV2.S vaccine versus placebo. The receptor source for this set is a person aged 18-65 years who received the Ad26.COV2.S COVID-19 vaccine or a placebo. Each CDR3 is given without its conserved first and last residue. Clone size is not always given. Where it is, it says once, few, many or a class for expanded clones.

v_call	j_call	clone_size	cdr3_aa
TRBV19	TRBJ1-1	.	ASSKPTAPMNTEAF
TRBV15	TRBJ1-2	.	ATSPGGGYGYT
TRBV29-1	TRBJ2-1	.	RGGSGNGDEQF
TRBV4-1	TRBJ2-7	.	ASSQETTLEQY
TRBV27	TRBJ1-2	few	ASSIAGTYGYT
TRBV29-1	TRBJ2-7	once	SVEDLTGRYEQY
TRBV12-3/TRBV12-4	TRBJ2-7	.	ASSPGQLYEQY
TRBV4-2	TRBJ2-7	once	ASSQDQQGGSEEQY
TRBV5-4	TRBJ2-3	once	ASSLQGPTDTQY
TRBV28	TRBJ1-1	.	ASRTGLQGGISGAF
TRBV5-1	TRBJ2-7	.	ASSWDSSYEQY
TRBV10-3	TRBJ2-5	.	AISGGTGVETQY
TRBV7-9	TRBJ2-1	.	ASSETGWNEQF
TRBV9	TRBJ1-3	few	ASSEGTGNTIY
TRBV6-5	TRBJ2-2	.	ASSIQEGYAGELF
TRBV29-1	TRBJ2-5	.	SVNKQGQETQY
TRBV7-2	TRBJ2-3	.	ASSPRRTSSPDTQY
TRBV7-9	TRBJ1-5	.	ASSFGTGINQPQH
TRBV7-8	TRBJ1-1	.	ASSLGRWGTEAF
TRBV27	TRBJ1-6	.	ASSPGQGYYNSPLH
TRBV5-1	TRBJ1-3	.	ASSLGMDVKGNTIY
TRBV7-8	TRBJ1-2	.	ASSTNPTGASILYGYT
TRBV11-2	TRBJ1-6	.	ASSLTGVNSPLH
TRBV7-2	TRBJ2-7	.	ASSLGGTSGYRSYEQY
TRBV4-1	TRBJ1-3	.	ASSQEARPLNTIY
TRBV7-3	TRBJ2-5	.	ASSLGLVPETQY
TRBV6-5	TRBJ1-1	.	ASSRLPTENTEAF
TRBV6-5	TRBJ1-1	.	ASSLVPRNTEAF
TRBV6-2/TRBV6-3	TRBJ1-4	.	ASSPDIGGEKLF
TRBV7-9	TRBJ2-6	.	ASSPGAGANVLT
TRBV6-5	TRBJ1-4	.	ASSSWGADEKLF
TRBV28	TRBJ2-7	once	ASSSFRQFHWEQY
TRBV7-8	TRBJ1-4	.	ASSSPGSNGKLF
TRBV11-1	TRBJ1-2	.	ASSLKLQSYGYT
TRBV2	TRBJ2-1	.	ATALSGGSYNEQF
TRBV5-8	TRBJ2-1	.	ASSLRTSGSGEQF
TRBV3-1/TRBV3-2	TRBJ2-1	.	ASSQAFREGEQF
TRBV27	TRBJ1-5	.	ASSLRGHSNQPQH
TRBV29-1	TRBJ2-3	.	SAEGQGSGTQY